This T cell receptor beta chain was found in a study of beta chain features in type 1 diabetes. Broader study findings: Type 1 diabetes patients showed a moderate but significant shortening of TCRB CDR3s in all four CD4+ subsets.

To note about this clone: Its cognate antigen is unknown. An end of the junction differs from the germline gene, which may be a read error.

The CDR3 runs to 11 residues. Per the germline V gene, CDR1 is DFQATT and CDR2 is SNEGSKA (reference sequence). The sequenced template was cDNA made from the entire isolated RNA. Sequencing used immunoSEQ multiplex PCR; TCRdb keeps in-frame clones, though not all of them. The sample contains approximately 730,000 clones, around an eighth of which appear only once. The clonotype originates from a man between 18 and 29 years old with type 1 diabetes. The V and J genes are TRBV20-1 and TRBJ1-4, with TRBD1 matching over 8 bases. The sequencing input was naive CD4+ T cells from blood. The CDR3 spells CSASRAGGYKF. The CDR3 region has the DNA TGCAGTGCTAGTCGGGCAGGGGGCTACAAGTTT.